This T cell receptor (beta chain) emerged from a study of T cells after yellow fever vaccination. Germline CDR1 and CDR2: KGHSH and LQKENI. This CDR3 has 13 residues. With 6 bases clipped from V and 12 bases from J, the junction kept 10 bases outside the gene matches. Of note for this clonotype: Its antigen is unknown.

Overall study results and limits: Weaker overall was a secondary response that nonetheless peaked faster, on day 5 versus 15.

TCRdb re-analysed the 5' RACE reads in MiXCR, keeping a single row per CDR3 protein. The table has more than 300,000 distinct CDR3 sequences, roughly 10% seen once; the top ten hold 3% to 3.5%. The TCR comes from a young man who received the YFV17D yellow fever vaccine. The source was CD4+ T cells sorted from PBMCs, collected 45 days after the yellow fever booster vaccination. This chain uses TRBV18 with TRBJ2-1; 8 nucleotides align to TRBD1. Written as DNA, the CDR3 is TGTGCCAGCTCCCGCGACAGGGGACCGGGGCAGTTCTTC. It specifies CASSRDRGPGQFF.